Detailed here is one T cell receptor beta chain. Its antigen is not identified. PCR employed 60 Vbeta and 13 Jbeta primers. Repertoires were generated with immunoSEQ multiplex PCR, while TCRdb's copy carries only in-frame clones and drops some. Of around 200,000 clones detected, roughly 84% appear once; the ten largest clones hold 1.4%. This sample is drawn from a study of cytomegalovirus exposure and HLA in healthy donors. Trimming took off 5 bases at V and 3 bases at J, with 13 bases between the two ends. The CDR3 is 13 amino acids. Germline assignment: CDR1 GTSNPN and CDR2 SVGIG (reference sequence). Study-wide findings and caveats: A later examination showed that TCR association rates differed by HLA locus, with DRB1 most and HLA-C fewest. After further analysis at a later stage, 16,951 TCR beta sequences were associated with HLA alleles at 0.05 false discovery rate. 87-base-pair reads could not separate some V segments, including TRBV6-2 and TRBV6-3.

This chain connects TRBV30 to TRBJ1-1; D might be TRBD1 (6 bases). The TCR originated in a girl between 10 and 17 years old in good health and CMV-seronegative. Sequenced input: PBMCs. CDR3 residues: CAWVPQGHTEAFF. The CDR3 DNA sequence: TGTGCCTGGGTACCACAGGGTCACACTGAAGCTTTCTTT.